These 21 T cell receptor beta chains were sequenced from one sample in a study of blood T cell repertoires in COVID-19. This table comes from immunoSEQ multiplex PCR, and its TCRdb copy is limited to in-frame clones, with some not included. The sample contains about 380,000 clones, 85% of which appear only once. The sequenced sample consisted of peripheral blood. Receptors originate from a woman aged 18 to 35 with acute or convalescent COVID-19.

This clone was counted a single time. The sample has other DNA sequences that encode this CDR3 too. The J gene is TRBJ1-1, the V gene TRBV11-3; maybe TRBD1 (6 bases). Trimming removed 0 bases at V and 4 bases at J, with 6 bases between. CDR1 is SGHNT, CDR2 YENEEA, per germline. The CDR3 is made up of 13 amino acids. CDR3 sequence (DNA): TGTGCCAGCAGCTTAGACAGGGGCACTGAAGCTTTCTTT. Its translation: CASSLDRGTEAFF.

The chain combines TRBV29-1 with TRBJ2-7, with D possibly TRBD2 on 6 matching bases. Trimming removed 4 bases at V and 2 bases at J, with 12 bases between. CDR3 length: 13 residues. Germline loops: CDR1 SQVTM, CDR2 ANQGSEA. The CDR3 DNA is TGCAGCGTTGTTGAGACTAGAGCCTACGAGCAGTACTTC. This codes for CSVVETRAYEQYF.

The rearrangement uses TRBV10-3 and TRBJ1-1; 7 positions agree with TRBD1. Trimming at V came to 11 bases and at J to 4 bases, leaving 7 bases not matched to a gene. Germline assignment: CDR1 ENHRY and CDR2 SYGVKD. The CDR3 has 12 residues. CDR3 residues: CASRDSGTEAFF. In DNA, the CDR3 is TGTGCCTCCCGGGACAGTGGCACTGAAGCTTTCTTT.

This chain joins TRBV6-6 and TRBJ2-2; 8 bases agree with TRBD1. V shed 6 bases, J shed 7 bases, and the junction held 7 bases outside the gene matches. The CDR3 length is 14 residues. CDR1 is MNHNY, CDR2 SVGAGI, per germline (reference sequence). The CDR3 coding sequence is TGTGCCAGCAGAGGGACAGGCGATGTCGGGGAGCTGTTTTTT. Its protein product is CASRGTGDVGELFF.

The rearrangement links TRBV7-9 to TRBJ2-7; 8 bases fit TRBD2. Trimming removed 5 bases from V and 6 bases from J; junction bases left unmatched: 15. The CDR3 sequence is 16 residues long. The germline gives CDR1 SEHNR, CDR2 FQNEAQ (reference sequence). This chain's CDR3 is CASSSTRYGGASEQYF. Written as DNA, the CDR3 is TGTGCCAGCAGCAGTACTAGGTACGGGGGGGCGAGCGAGCAGTACTTC.

The J gene is TRBJ1-2, the V gene TRBV28, with TRBD1 identical over 8 bases. The germline V gene has CDR1 MDHEN and CDR2 SYDVKM. The CDR3 sequence is 14 residues long. J lost 4 bases, V lost 9 bases, and 10 bases had no gene match. The DNA of the CDR3 is TGTGCCAGTACTCCTACCGGGACAGGCTATGGCTACACCTTC. It encodes CASTPTGTGYGYTF.

The chain joins TRBV27 to TRBJ2-7, with D possibly matching TRBD2 (5 bases). Trimming removed 4 bases from V and 3 bases from J, with 13 bases in between. The CDR3 is 14 amino acids. Germline-derived CDR1 and CDR2 are MNHEY and SMNVEV (reference sequence). The CDR3 bases are TGTGCCAGCAGTTGGCAAGGAGGTAACTACGAGCAGTACTTC. It translates to CASSWQGGNYEQYF.

The rearrangement uses TRBV7-9 and TRBJ1-2; a possible D gene is TRBD1 (6 bases). V gave up 1 base and J gave up 4 bases, with 13 bases separating them. The CDR3 is 15 amino acids. Germline V gives CDR1 SEHNR, CDR2 FQNEAQ (reference sequence). DNA of the CDR3: TGTGCCAGCAGCTTAGGTGCGGGGGCGGGCTATGGCTACACCTTC. Its protein is CASSLGAGAGYGYTF.

The chain uses TRBV12-5 and TRBJ1-4, with TRBD1 matching 7 bases. The CDR3 covers 15 residues. V dropped 2 bases and J dropped 11; count of bases not matched to a gene: 11. CDR1 LGHNT and CDR2 FRNRAP come from the germline V gene. CDR3 loop: CASGLSTGFREKLFF. The CDR3 nucleotides read TGTGCTAGTGGTTTGTCGACAGGGTTTCGCGAGAAACTGTTTTTT.

The gene calls are TRBV2 and TRBJ1-5; 7 bases are a match to TRBD1. After removal of 6 bases from V and 6 bases from J, the junction contained 14 bases not matched to a gene. Germline loops: CDR1 SNHLY, CDR2 FYNNEI. CDR3 length equals 16 residues. The CDR3, as DNA: TGTGCCAGCAGCCAGAACGACAGGGTTTCGGGTCAGCCCCAGCATTTT. Protein: CASSQNDRVSGQPQHF.

This clone was observed a single time. The V gene is TRBV29-1, the J gene TRBJ1-1; unclear D gene. CDR1 SQVTM and CDR2 ANQGSEA come from the germline V gene. Between the trimmed V and J ends, which lost 6 bases and 3 bases, there was a span of 14 bases. CDR3 length equals 13 residues. CDR3 loop: CSVLLGGDTEAFF. Written as DNA, the CDR3 is TGCAGCGTCCTACTAGGTGGAGACACTGAAGCTTTCTTT. Supplemented by reference TRBV29-1 and TRBJ1-1, the full variable domain reads SAVISQKPSRDICQRGTSLTIQCQVDSQVTMMFWYRQQPGQSLTLIATANQGSEATYESGFVIDKFPISRPNLTFSTLTVSNMSPEDSSIYLCSVLLGGDTEAFFGQGTRLTVV.

This chain uses TRBV29-1 with TRBJ2-7; 7 nucleotides match TRBD1. The CDR3 has 14 amino acids. V dropped 6 bases and J dropped 4; count of bases not matched to a gene: 12. Germline V gene lookup returns CDR1 SQVTM and CDR2 ANQGSEA. CDR3 residues: CSVGVGQIDYEQYF. CDR3 DNA: TGCAGCGTCGGTGTGGGACAGATTGATTACGAGCAGTACTTC.

J is TRBJ2-4 and V is TRBV11-2; TRBD1 aligns across 7 bases. Germline values: CDR1 SGHAT, CDR2 FQNNGV. The CDR3 covers 17 residues. J was trimmed by 1 base and V by 3 bases; bases with no gene match: 9. The CDR3 DNA reads TGTGCCAGCAGCTTTCGGGACAGAACCTTTGCCAAAAACATTCAGTACTTC. Protein product: CASSFRDRTFAKNIQYF.

This clone has a count of ten or more. This sequence joins TRBV7-9 and TRBJ1-2; D is possibly TRBD1 (5 bases). The CDR3 consists of 15 residues. Germline V gene data show CDR1 as SEHNR and CDR2 as FQNEAQ (reference sequence). V was cut by 5 bases and J by 5 bases, with 18 bases left in between. In DNA form, the CDR3 reads TGTGCCAGCAGCGCGGGGGACGGTTCTTATTATGGCTACACCTTC. Its protein is CASSAGDGSYYGYTF.

The chain links TRBV6-6 to TRBJ1-1; 7 positions match TRBD1. CDR3 length equals 16 residues. Trimming cost V 4 bases and J 4 bases; bases outside gene matches: 12. In germline, CDR1 is MNHNY, CDR2 SVGAGI (reference sequence). The CDR3 region has the DNA TGTGCCAGCAGTTTTGATTACAGGGGAGGTGGCACTGAAGCTTTCTTT. It yields the protein CASSFDYRGGGTEAFF.

The rearrangement links TRBV6-5 to TRBJ1-6, with a tentative D call TRBD1 (6 bases). Trimming took 5 bases from V and 10 from J, leaving 18 bases between them. This CDR3 has 15 amino acids. Looked up from germline, CDR1 is MNHEY and CDR2 is SVGAGI. CDR3 region: CASSRDTAAGSPLHF. CDR3 sequence (DNA): TGTGCCAGCAGTCGGGACACGGCGGCTGGATCACCCCTCCACTTT.

The chain has TRBV21-1 and TRBJ2-3; the table's D gene call, TRBD1, was not cross checked with the DNA. TRBV21-1 is a pseudogene. There are 15 residues in the CDR3. CDR3 in amino acids: CASASGTAPTDTQYF. The CDR3 nucleotides are TGTGCCAGCGCGTCCGGGACAGCGCCCACAGATACGCAGTATTTT.

The chain recombines TRBV7-3 with TRBJ2-5, with D maybe TRBD2 (6 bases). The germline V gene has CDR1 SGHTA and CDR2 FQGTGA. The CDR3 is made up of 15 amino acids. V lost 3 bases to trimming and J lost 4 bases, with 15 bases between them. CDR3 in amino acids: CASSLIGARGETQYF. CDR3 nucleotides: TGTGCCAGCAGCTTGATAGGGGCGCGGGGAGAGACCCAGTACTTC.

The chain joins TRBV7-2 to TRBJ2-1; TRBD1 aligns across 9 bases. Unmatched junction bases numbered 12, after V lost 5 bases and J lost 7 bases. The CDR3 extends over 16 amino acids. Germline V gene data show CDR1 as SGHTA and CDR2 as FQGNSA. The CDR3 DNA reads TGTGCCAGCAGCCTAAAGACAGGGGGGGTTTGGAATGAGCAGTTCTTC. This encodes CASSLKTGGVWNEQFF.

This sequence joins TRBV6-5 and TRBJ2-7; a possible D gene is TRBD1 (6 bases). Trimming took 10 bases from V and 2 from J, leaving 12 bases between them. This CDR3 is built from 12 residues. CDR1 and CDR2 from the germline V gene are MNHEY and SVGAGI. For the CDR3, the DNA is TGTGCCACCAGGACAGACCCCTACGAGCAGTACTTC. As protein: CATRTDPYEQYF.

The chain combines TRBV21-1 with TRBJ1-5. TRBV21-1 is noted as a pseudogene. The CDR3 has 16 residues. CDR3 in DNA: TGTGCCAGCAGCAAAGCGTTCTGCGGGTCCAATCAGCCCCAGCATTTT. Amino acid sequence: CASSKAFCGSNQPQHF.